The 31 T cell receptor beta chains presented below share a single source sample, sequenced in a study of T cells in Graves' hyperthyroidism and ophthalmopathy. Amplified regions were TCR beta CDR3 sequences from RNA transcripts. The HTBI primer set served for first-round RT-PCR of the TCR CDR3. Using its own MiXCR run on the multiplex PCR reads, TCRdb lists one record per CDR3 protein. The repertoire includes about 300,000 distinct CDR3 sequences, roughly 20% of them detected once, and less than 40% sits in the top ten. The specimen was blood. The receptors derive from a man between 45 and 60 years old with Graves' ophthalmopathy.

This clonotype occurred many times. CDR3 loop: CSARRDSNQPQHF. The CDR3 DNA follows: TGCAGTGCTAGAAGGGACAGCAATCAGCCCCAGCATTTT. The V call is TRBV20-1, the J call TRBJ1-5; a weak D match, TRBD1 (5 bases). This CDR3 has 13 residues. V lost 2 bases to trimming and J lost 1 base, with 6 bases between them. Germline V gene data show CDR1 as DFQATT and CDR2 as SNEGSKA (reference sequence).

This clonotype was seen only a few times. This rearrangement joins TRBV28 to TRBJ1-4; the D is unclear. The CDR3 has 16 residues. Per germline, CDR1 MDHEN and CDR2 SYDVKM. V lost 1 base, J lost 6 bases, and 15 bases lay in between. The CDR3 is CASSLFSGSSDEKLFF. CDR3 sequence (DNA): TGTGCCAGCAGTTTATTTTCCGGGTCCAGTGATGAAAAACTGTTTTTT.

The DNA for the CDR3 is TGTGCCAGCAGCCAACGGGGCTATGGCTACACCTTC. It translates to CASSQRGYGYTF. The rearrangement joins TRBV7-2 to TRBJ1-2; D is unresolved. With 5 bases removed from V and 4 bases from J, the gap between germline ends came to 8 bases. The CDR3 is made up of 12 amino acids. Germline V gives CDR1 SGHTA, CDR2 FQGNSA.

This clonotype was picked up many times. The chain uses TRBV18 and TRBJ2-3; D not certain. The CDR3 has 13 amino acids. Germline CDR1 reads KGHSH; CDR2 reads LQKENI. The V end lost 2 bases, the J end lost 3 bases, and 6 bases lay between the germline ends. The CDR3, as DNA: TGTGCCAGCTCACCAGTTGTGACAGATACGCAGTATTTT. It yields the protein CASSPVVTDTQYF.

This clonotype was counted only a few times. The CDR3 DNA sequence: TGTGCCAGCAGTAGAGAGACAGGGGGCCACGAGCAGTACTTC. This sequence encodes CASSRETGGHEQYF. The chain uses TRBV27 and TRBJ2-7, with TRBD1 matching over 10 bases. The CDR3 consists of 14 residues. Looked up from germline, CDR1 is MNHEY and CDR2 is SMNVEV (reference sequence). V shed 5 bases and J 5 bases; nucleotides not matched to a gene: 6.

Concerning this clonotype: The junction and the germline gene differ at one end; a read error may be behind it. The V gene is TRBV20-1, the J gene TRBJ2-7; the match to TRBD1 covers 9 bases. The CDR3 sequence is 16 residues long. CDR1 and CDR2 (germline): DFQATT, SNEGSKA (reference sequence). Here the CDR3 DNA reads TGCAGTGCTAGAGATCCAGGGGGGACAGGGATCTACGAGCGGTACTTC. Translation gives CSARDPGGTGIYERYF.

In this sample, this clonotype turned up many times. The chain is built from TRBV24-1 and TRBJ1-5; D possibly corresponds to TRBD1 (6 bases). The V end was cut by 10 bases, the J end by 0 bases, with 15 bases between. The CDR3 is 15 residues long. CDR1 is KGHDR, CDR2 SFDVKD, per germline. For the CDR3, the DNA is TGTGCCACATCTCGGGGGGGGCCTAGCAATCAGCCCCAGCATTTT. Translation gives CATSRGGPSNQPQHF.

Notes on this clonotype: This sequence may be a read error, since a much larger clone differs from it by one base. The chain carries TRBV6-1 and TRBJ1-2; the match to TRBD1 covers 8 bases. The CDR3 has 14 amino acids. V trimming: 8 bases; J trimming: 4 bases; junction bases outside the gene matches: 9. The germline V gene encodes CDR1 MNHNS and CDR2 SASEGT. The CDR3 DNA follows: TGTGCCAGCGGAACCGGGACAGGCGGCTATGGCTACACCTTC. Its protein is CASGTGTGGYGYTF.

This clonotype was seen repeatedly, ten times or more. This sequence joins TRBV2 and TRBJ1-5; 7 bases map to TRBD1. V shed 9 bases, J shed 2 bases, and the junction held 13 bases outside the gene matches. The CDR3 length is 16 residues. The V gene's germline CDR1 is SNHLY and CDR2 FYNNEI. The CDR3 DNA follows: TGTGCCAGTCGGGACAGTTCTACCCCTCGCAATCAGCCCCAGCATTTT. Translating gives CASRDSSTPRNQPQHF.

This clonotype was counted ten times or more. The genes are TRBV2 and TRBJ1-1; D ambiguous. Trimming shortened V by 4 bases and J by 1 base, and 7 bases separated the two germline ends. Germline V gene lookup returns CDR1 SNHLY and CDR2 FYNNEI. CDR3 length: 13 amino acids. The CDR3 sequence is CASSATQNTEAFF. In DNA form, the CDR3 reads TGTGCCAGCAGTGCTACACAGAACACTGAAGCTTTCTTT.

The table lists this clonotype with many counts. CDR3 coding DNA: TGCGCCAGCAGCTCAAACGGACAGGGTCGAGAGACCCAGTACTTC. Translated, it gives CASSSNGQGRETQYF. The rearrangement links TRBV5-1 to TRBJ2-5, with 8 positions matching TRBD1. With V trimmed by 3 bases and J by 4 bases, 8 bases remained unmatched. The CDR3 totals 15 residues. CDR1 is SGHRS and CDR2 is YFSETQ in the germline V gene.

Only one count was recorded for this clonotype. The chain combines TRBV7-6 with TRBJ2-3; weak D call: TRBD1 (5 bases). The CDR3 contains 15 residues. V dropped 3 bases and J dropped 4 bases, with 14 bases sitting between them. Germline CDR1 is SGHVS and CDR2 is FNYEAQ. The CDR3 bases are TGTGCCAGCAGCTTGTGGCAGGGTTGGCCAGATACGCAGTATTTT. Encoded protein: CASSLWQGWPDTQYF.

This clonotype was detected only a few times. The chain links TRBV5-4 to TRBJ1-5, with a weak D call TRBD1 (5 bases). The germline V gene encodes CDR1 SGHNT and CDR2 YYREEE (reference sequence). The CDR3 is 21 residues long. V dropped 0 bases and J dropped 0 bases, with 25 bases sitting between them. The CDR3 DNA sequence: TGTGCCAGCAGCTTGGCCTGCCGGGGGATATTGTGTGATGATAGCAATCAGCCCCAGCATTTT. This translates into CASSLACRGILCDDSNQPQHF. Using reference TRBV5-4 and TRBJ1-5 for the parts outside the CDR3, the full variable domain is ETGVTQSPTHLIKTRGQQVTLRCSSQSGHNTVSWYQQALGQGPQFIFQYYREEENGRGNFPPRFSGLQFPNYSSELNVNALELDDSALYLCASSLACRGILCDDSNQPQHFGDGTRLSIL.

The sample holds many counts of this clonotype. The chain is built from TRBV20-1 and TRBJ1-1; D remains unclear. CDR1 is DFQATT, CDR2 SNEGSKA, per germline (reference sequence). Trimming removed 0 bases at V and 5 bases at J, with 10 bases between. The CDR3 extends over 13 amino acids. CDR3 sequence reads: CSAREPPQTEAFF. For the CDR3, the DNA is TGCAGTGCTAGAGAACCCCCCCAGACTGAAGCTTTCTTT.

Notes on this clonotype: This may be a read error, as it is one base from a much larger clone. The CDR3 sequence is CASSTGGEQFF. The CDR3 bases are TGTGCCAGCAGCACGGGGGGTGAGCAGTTCTTC. V gene TRBV11-1 combines with J gene TRBJ2-1, with TRBD2 matching 7 bases. The CDR3 has 11 amino acids. Per the germline V gene, CDR1 is SGHAT and CDR2 is FQDESV (reference sequence). V shed 5 bases and J 9 bases; nucleotides not matched to a gene: 1.

V is TRBV28 and J is TRBJ1-5, with D unresolved. The CDR3 spans 14 residues. The germline V and J ends were trimmed by 8 bases and 5 bases, with 16 bases remaining between them. Per the germline V gene, CDR1 is MDHEN and CDR2 is SYDVKM. Written as DNA, the CDR3 is TGTGCCAGCGAATCGTACAGTTGGGATCAGCCCCAGCATTTT. This gives the protein CASESYSWDQPQHF.

The chain uses TRBV7-2 and TRBJ2-3, with 7 bases matching TRBD2. Germline CDR1 and CDR2: SGHTA and FQGNSA. There are 17 residues in the CDR3. Losses at the gene ends were 6 bases for V and 7 bases for J; bases not matched to a gene: 19. CDR3 bases: TGTGCCAGCAGGTCCGAGTCGTGGGGAGGGCCTACTTATACGCAGTATTTT. This sequence encodes CASRSESWGGPTYTQYF.

At least ten counts were recorded for this clonotype. The V gene is TRBV20-1, the J gene TRBJ2-7, with D maybe TRBD1 (5 bases). Germline assignment: CDR1 DFQATT and CDR2 SNEGSKA (reference sequence). This CDR3 contains 11 residues. The V end lost 6 bases, the J end lost 4 bases, and 10 bases lay between the germline ends. The CDR3 loop reads CSAGPQYEQYF. CDR3 sequence (DNA): TGCAGTGCGGGGCCACAATACGAGCAGTACTTC.

This clonotype was seen repeatedly, ten times or more. The genes are TRBV20-1 and TRBJ2-1; D is undetermined. V was pared by 1 base and J by 6 bases, with 10 bases between. This CDR3 spans 13 amino acids. Germline CDR1 and CDR2: DFQATT and SNEGSKA (reference sequence). The DNA for the CDR3 is TGCAGTGCTAGAGGGACCCACCCCAATGAGCAGTTCTTC. This translates into CSARGTHPNEQFF.

This clonotype was seen at least ten times. The J gene is TRBJ1-5, the V gene TRBV20-1; 8 nucleotides agree with TRBD1. V was pared by 5 bases and J by 3 bases, with 12 bases of the junction left unmatched. CDR1 and CDR2 from the germline V gene are DFQATT and SNEGSKA (reference sequence). The CDR3 extends over 16 amino acids. This chain's CDR3 is CSAPKGQGGLNQPQHF. CDR3 bases: TGCAGTGCTCCAAAAGGACAGGGAGGTCTCAATCAGCCCCAGCATTTT.

The V gene is TRBV19, the J gene TRBJ2-1; D is perhaps TRBD1 (5 bases). The V and J ends lost 7 bases and 5 bases respectively, with 18 bases between them. In germline, CDR1 is LNHDA, CDR2 SQIVND (reference sequence). This CDR3 has 15 amino acids. The CDR3 sequence is CASTLRWGGHNEQFF. As DNA, the CDR3 is TGTGCCAGTACCCTGAGATGGGGCGGCCACAATGAGCAGTTCTTC. Combining the CDR3 with reference TRBV19 and TRBJ2-1 gives the whole variable domain DGGITQSPKYLFRKEGQNVTLSCEQNLNHDAMYWYRQDPGQGLRLIYYSQIVNDFQKGDIAEGYSVSREKKESFPLTVTSAQKNPTAFYLCASTLRWGGHNEQFFGPGTRLTVL.

This clonotype was detected a few times. V is TRBV18 and J is TRBJ2-5; 7 bases fit TRBD1. This CDR3 has 15 residues. Germline loops: CDR1 KGHSH, CDR2 LQKENI. V shed 1 base and J 5 bases; nucleotides not matched to a gene: 7. The DNA of the CDR3 is TGTGCCAGCTCACCACAGGAGACAGGGTTCGAGACCCAGTACTTC. It is translated as CASSPQETGFETQYF.

V usage is TRBV7-8 and J usage is TRBJ1-1; D is unclear. The CDR3 runs to 14 residues. Per germline, CDR1 SGHVS and CDR2 FQNEAQ. V was pared by 3 bases and J by 1 base, with 9 bases between. CDR3 protein: CASSLAPRNTEAFF. CDR3 coding DNA: TGTGCCAGCAGCTTGGCGCCGCGGAACACTGAAGCTTTCTTT.

This clonotype was detected ten times or more. The chain combines TRBV7-2 with TRBJ2-3; D might be TRBD2 (5 bases). The CDR3 spans 17 residues. Germline lookup yields CDR1 SGHTA and CDR2 FQGNSA. With 5 bases removed from V and 0 bases from J, the gap between germline ends came to 18 bases. The DNA for the CDR3 is TGTGCCAGCAGCCGCCCCCGGACTCCAACGAGCACAGATACGCAGTATTTT. Protein: CASSRPRTPTSTDTQYF.

This clonotype has a count of ten or more. This chain links TRBV28 with TRBJ1-2; D possibly corresponds to TRBD1 (6 bases). CDR3 length: 13 amino acids. Germline lookup yields CDR1 MDHEN and CDR2 SYDVKM. The germline V and J ends were trimmed by 3 bases and 7 bases, with 12 bases remaining between them. The CDR3 nucleotides read TGTGCCAGCAGTTTGCCAGGGGCCGGTGGCTACACCTTC. This sequence encodes CASSLPGAGGYTF.

This clonotype was counted only a few times. The chain carries TRBV15 and TRBJ2-3; the match to TRBD2 covers 7 bases. The CDR3 totals 16 residues. The V gene's germline CDR1 is LNHNV and CDR2 YYDKDF (reference sequence). Unmatched junction bases numbered 7, after V lost 0 bases and J lost 4 bases. CDR3 DNA sequence: TGTGCCACCAGCAGAGATCAGGCGGGAGTGTCAGATACGCAGTATTTT. The encoded protein is CATSRDQAGVSDTQYF.

This chain links TRBV6-2 or TRBV6-3 with TRBJ2-7; 10 positions agree with TRBD1. The CDR3 consists of 13 residues. Germline trimming cut 10 bases from V and 2 bases from J; bases unmatched to any gene: 5. Germline V gene data show CDR1 as MNHEY and CDR2 as SVGEGT. CDR3 in DNA: TGTGCCACCAACGACAGGGGGCCCTACGAGCAGTACTTC. It translates to CATNDRGPYEQYF.

This clonotype was seen at least ten times. The chain employs TRBV14 and TRBJ2-7, with 7 bases that match TRBD1. Trimming removed 0 bases from V and 1 base from J; junction bases left unmatched: 9. This CDR3 has 17 amino acids. Germline loops: CDR1 SGHDN, CDR2 FVKESK. CDR3 coding DNA: TGTGCCAGCAGCCAAGAAAGTTGGGGACAGTTTTCCTACGAGCAGTACTTC. This gives the protein CASSQESWGQFSYEQYF. The full variable domain, in which reference TRBV14 and TRBJ2-7 provide the parts outside the CDR3, is EAGVTQFPSHSVIEKGQTVTLRCDPISGHDNLYWYRRVMGKEIKFLLHFVKESKQDESGMPNNRFLAERTGGTYSTLKVQPAELEDSGVYFCASSQESWGQFSYEQYFGPGTRLTVT.

A word on this clonotype: A much larger clone sits a single nucleotide away, making a read error possible. This chain connects TRBV11-2 to TRBJ2-2, with D possibly TRBD2 on 5 matching bases. Germline lookup yields CDR1 SGHAT and CDR2 FQNNGV. CDR3 size: 14 residues. The CDR3 coding sequence is TGTGCCAGCAGCTTAGCGGTACACACCGGGGAGCCGTTTTTT. It translates to CASSLAVHTGEPFF.

V gene TRBV19 combines with J gene TRBJ2-3, with D unresolved. V was trimmed by 3 bases and J by 0 bases, leaving 7 bases between them. The CDR3 loop spans 14 amino acids. Germline lookup yields CDR1 LNHDA and CDR2 SQIVND (reference sequence). The CDR3 region has the DNA TGTGCCAGTAGTATTGTACTCAGCACAGATACGCAGTATTTT. Protein product: CASSIVLSTDTQYF.

This clonotype showed up many times. The rearrangement links TRBV5-1 to TRBJ2-7; no clear D. The germline V gene has CDR1 SGHRS and CDR2 YFSETQ. Deletions cut 1 base from V and 7 bases from J, with 9 bases between. There are 12 residues in the CDR3. Here the CDR3 reads CASSLLGNEQYF. The CDR3 DNA reads as TGCGCCAGCAGCTTGCTGGGGAATGAGCAGTACTTC. The full variable domain, in which reference TRBV5-1 and TRBJ2-7 provide the parts outside the CDR3, is KAGVTQTPRYLIKTRGQQVTLSCSPISGHRSVSWYQQTPGQGLQFLFEYFSETQRNKGNFPGRFSGRQFSNSRSEMNVSTLELGDSALYLCASSLLGNEQYFGPGTRLTVT.